Below, 20 T cell receptor beta chains from the same sample are listed, as sequenced in a study of Ad26.COV2.S vaccination and SARS-CoV-2 variants. Stated treatment: 15 to 20 received Ad26.COV2.S at low or high dose, single or two shots; several received placebo; per-sample allocation not given. Repertoires come from day 63 after the first vaccine or placebo injection. The table came from immunoSEQ multiplex PCR; TCRdb's copy has only in-frame clones and leaves some out. The table includes about 470,000 clones, around 91% detected once. The source was peripheral blood, collected in a trial of Ad26.COV2.S vaccine versus placebo. Source of these receptors: a person between 18 and 65 years old who received the Ad26.COV2.S COVID-19 vaccine or a placebo.

The chain carries TRBV6-5 and TRBJ2-7; 11 bases agree with TRBD1. The CDR3 extends over 14 amino acids. Germline CDR1 MNHEY, CDR2 SVGAGI. Trimming cost V 5 bases and J 5 bases; bases outside gene matches: 5. DNA of the CDR3: TGTGCCAGCAGTAGGGACAGGGGGGGGCACGAGCAGTACTTC. Translating gives CASSRDRGGHEQYF.

The rearrangement joins TRBV7-2 to TRBJ2-7, with 12 bases lining up with TRBD1. Germline CDR1 reads SGHTA; CDR2 reads FQGNSA. The CDR3 covers 14 residues. V lost 8 bases to trimming and J lost 0 bases; unmatched junction nucleotides: 2. The CDR3 here is CASGDRGPSYEQYF. Here the CDR3 DNA reads TGTGCCAGCGGGGACAGGGGGCCCTCCTACGAGCAGTACTTC.

The chain combines TRBV18 with TRBJ2-1; D not resolved. The ends were cut back, 5 bases at V and 9 bases at J, with 14 bases in the middle. The CDR3 spans 13 residues. Looked up from germline, CDR1 is KGHSH and CDR2 is LQKENI. The CDR3 here is CASSGLAEAEQFF. The DNA for the CDR3 is TGTGCCAGCTCAGGGTTGGCCGAAGCTGAGCAGTTCTTC.

This rearrangement joins TRBV30 to TRBJ2-3; possibly TRBD1 or TRBD2 for D (6 bases each). This CDR3 region has 15 residues. V was pared by 3 bases and J by 6 bases, with 19 bases between. CDR1 and CDR2 (germline): GTSNPN, SVGIG (reference sequence). The CDR3 DNA is TGTGCCTGGAGCGCGGGACCAAGGGGGGAGGATACGCAGTATTTT. It encodes CAWSAGPRGEDTQYF.

Concerning this clone itself: The identical CDR3 is also encoded by other nucleotide sequences in the sample. The CDR3 here is CASSLGSNYGYTF. In nucleotides, the CDR3 is TGTGCCAGCAGTTTAGGCTCTAACTATGGCTACACCTTC. The rearrangement uses TRBV28 and TRBJ1-2; D gene unclear. This CDR3 comprises 13 residues. The ends were cut back, 2 bases at V and 0 bases at J, with 4 bases in the middle. From germline, CDR1 is MDHEN and CDR2 SYDVKM.

This sequence joins TRBV24-1 and TRBJ2-1; 10 nucleotides match TRBD2. CDR3 size: 16 residues. CDR1 and CDR2 (germline): KGHDR, SFDVKD. V gave up 6 bases and J gave up 6 bases; unmatched junction bases: 10. The CDR3 here is CATSSSSGRRVNEQFF. The CDR3 nucleotides are TGTGCCACCAGTTCCTCTAGCGGGAGAAGGGTCAATGAGCAGTTCTTC.

V and J are TRBV7-9 and TRBJ2-7; TRBD1 matches at 7 bases. The V gene end was trimmed by 2 bases and the J gene end by 7 bases; junction bases not matched to a gene: 5. The CDR3 is 13 amino acids. Germline V gene sequence: CDR1 SEHNR, CDR2 FQNEAQ (reference sequence). The CDR3 nucleotides read TGTGCCAGCAGCTTACGAGGGACAGAAGAGCAGTACTTC. This sequence encodes CASSLRGTEEQYF.

This chain connects TRBV27 to TRBJ2-1; 7 bases agree with TRBD2. The CDR3 has 14 amino acids. Germline V CDR1 and CDR2: MNHEY, SMNVEV (reference sequence). Trimming removed 6 bases from V and 9 bases from J; junction bases left unmatched: 11. The CDR3 loop is CASRGGAGTAEQFF. CDR3 coding DNA: TGTGCCAGCAGGGGCGGAGCGGGAACCGCTGAGCAGTTCTTC.

This sequence joins TRBV11-2 and TRBJ1-5; possibly TRBD1 for D (6 bases). Germline assignment: CDR1 SGHAT and CDR2 FQNNGV. Trimming left V 4 bases short and J 3 bases short, with 16 bases between. CDR3 length: 16 amino acids. The CDR3: CASSSEGGGNNQPQHF. CDR3 coding DNA: TGTGCCAGCAGCTCAGAAGGGGGGGGGAACAATCAGCCCCAGCATTTT. The full variable domain, with the rest looked up from reference TRBV11-2 and TRBJ1-5, is EAGVAQSPRYKIIEKRQSVAFWCNPISGHATLYWYQQILGQGPKLLIQFQNNGVVDDSQLPKDRFSAERLKGVDSTLKIQPAKLEDSAVYLCASSSEGGGNNQPQHFGDGTRLSIL.

This chain joins TRBV30 and TRBJ1-5; TRBD1 aligns across 8 bases. Germline loops: CDR1 GTSNPN, CDR2 SVGIG (reference sequence). With 0 bases clipped from V and 2 bases from J, the junction kept 3 bases outside the gene matches. The CDR3 spans 15 residues. The CDR3 DNA is TGTGCCTGGAGTGTTCAACAGGGGGGCAATCAGCCCCAGCATTTT. Translated: CAWSVQQGGNQPQHF. The full variable domain, its missing parts supplied by reference TRBV30 and TRBJ1-5, is SQTIHQWPATLVQPVGSPLSLECTVEGTSNPNLYWYRQAAGRGLQLLFYSVGIGQISSEVPQNLSASRPQDRQFILSSKKLLLSDSGFYLCAWSVQQGGNQPQHFGDGTRLSIL.

CDR3 bases: TGTGCCAGCACCAGGGACAGGGTCGACACCGGGGAGCTGTTTTTT. It codes for CASTRDRVDTGELFF. The V and J genes are TRBV6-1 and TRBJ2-2; TRBD1 agrees at 9 bases. Per germline, CDR1 MNHNS and CDR2 SASEGT. This CDR3 has 15 residues. V was clipped by 7 bases and J by 3 bases; unmatched bases: 6.

This chain connects TRBV27 to TRBJ2-5; TRBD2 matches at 11 bases. The V segment lost 6 bases and the J segment 1 base; nucleotides outside the gene matches: 4. The germline V gene encodes CDR1 MNHEY and CDR2 SMNVEV (reference sequence). The CDR3 contains 15 residues. The CDR3 loop reads CASSPGTSGQETQYF. DNA of the CDR3: TGTGCCAGCAGCCCCGGGACTAGCGGCCAAGAGACCCAGTACTTC.

The V gene is TRBV5-6, the J gene TRBJ1-2; D not certain. Between the trimmed V and J ends, which lost 4 bases and 5 bases, there was a span of 12 bases. Germline V gives CDR1 SGHDT, CDR2 YYEEEE. The CDR3 covers 13 residues. The DNA of the CDR3 is TGTGCCAGCAGCCCGGACGGATCTTATGGCTACACCTTC. It codes for CASSPDGSYGYTF.

The rearrangement uses TRBV9 and TRBJ2-1, with D tentatively TRBD1 (5 bases). The CDR3 covers 18 residues. The ends were cut back, 4 bases at V and 4 bases at J, with 24 bases in the middle. CDR1 is SGDLS and CDR2 is YYNGEE in the germline V gene. CDR3 loop: CASSSTLEGEWSYNEQFF. The CDR3 DNA is TGTGCCAGCAGCTCCACCCTTGAAGGGGAATGGTCGTACAATGAGCAGTTCTTC.

CDR3 sequence (DNA): TGTGCCATCAGTGGGGGAGGGACAGCGACCCGAATGGGGGTCTACGAGCAGTACTTC. As protein: CAISGGGTATRMGVYEQYF. This chain joins TRBV10-3 and TRBJ2-7; D possibly uses TRBD1 or TRBD2 (7 bases each). Germline-derived CDR1 and CDR2 are ENHRY and SYGVKD. CDR3 length equals 19 residues. The V end was cut by 4 bases, the J end by 3 bases, with 28 bases between.

The rearrangement links TRBV23-1 to TRBJ1-5, with D perhaps matching TRBD1 (6 bases). TRBV23-1 is identified as an open reading frame with a role that is uncertain. There are 12 residues in the CDR3. V gave up 9 bases and J gave up 1 base, with 7 bases separating them. The CDR3 spells CARDRSNQPQHF. The CDR3 region has the DNA TGCGCCAGGGACAGAAGCAATCAGCCCCAGCATTTT.

This clone is a singleton in its sample. This sequence joins TRBV28 and TRBJ2-7, with 7 bases aligning to TRBD2. CDR1 is MDHEN, CDR2 SYDVKM, per germline. The V gene end was trimmed by 1 base and the J gene end by 2 bases; junction bases not matched to a gene: 8. The CDR3 runs to 16 residues. CDR3 loop: CASSLLGGANPYEQYF. The DNA for the CDR3 is TGTGCCAGCAGTTTATTGGGAGGGGCGAATCCCTACGAGCAGTACTTC. The whole variable domain, remainder taken from reference TRBV28 and TRBJ2-7, is DVKVTQSSRYLVKRTGEKVFLECVQDMDHENMFWYRQDPGLGLRLIYFSYDVKMKEKGDIPEGYSVSREKKERFSLILESASTNQTSMYLCASSLLGGANPYEQYFGPGTRLTVT.

In this sample, this clone turned up a few times. The V call is TRBV12-3 or TRBV12-4, the J call TRBJ1-2, with 7 bases matching TRBD1. The CDR3 runs to 13 residues. J gave up 8 bases and V 8 bases, and 11 bases lay outside the gene matches. The CDR3 spells CASALRDSTGYTF. CDR3 coding DNA: TGTGCCAGCGCCCTCCGGGACAGTACGGGCTACACCTTC.

The chain joins TRBV7-2 to TRBJ2-7, with TRBD2 identical over 8 bases. Per the germline V gene, CDR1 is SGHTA and CDR2 is FQGNSA. Unmatched junction bases numbered 8, after V lost 1 base and J lost 0 bases. This CDR3 spans 17 amino acids. CDR3 residues: CASSLGMSSGRSYEQYF. As DNA, the CDR3 is TGTGCCAGCAGCTTAGGGATGTCTAGCGGGCGCTCCTACGAGCAGTACTTC.

V is TRBV11-3 and J is TRBJ2-7; TRBD1 matches at 9 bases. The CDR3 loop spans 14 amino acids. Germline V gene lookup returns CDR1 SGHNT and CDR2 YENEEA. J was trimmed by 4 bases and V by 5 bases; bases with no gene match: 6. In DNA form, the CDR3 reads TGTGCCAGCAGCCGTGGACAGGGGCCTTACGAGCAGTACTTC. Amino acid sequence: CASSRGQGPYEQYF. The whole variable domain, filled in from reference TRBV11-3 and TRBJ2-7, reads EAGVVQSPRYKIIEKKQPVAFWCNPISGHNTLYWYLQNLGQGPELLIRYENEEAVDDSQLPKDRFSAERLKGVDSTLKIQPAELGDSAVYLCASSRGQGPYEQYFGPGTRLTVT.